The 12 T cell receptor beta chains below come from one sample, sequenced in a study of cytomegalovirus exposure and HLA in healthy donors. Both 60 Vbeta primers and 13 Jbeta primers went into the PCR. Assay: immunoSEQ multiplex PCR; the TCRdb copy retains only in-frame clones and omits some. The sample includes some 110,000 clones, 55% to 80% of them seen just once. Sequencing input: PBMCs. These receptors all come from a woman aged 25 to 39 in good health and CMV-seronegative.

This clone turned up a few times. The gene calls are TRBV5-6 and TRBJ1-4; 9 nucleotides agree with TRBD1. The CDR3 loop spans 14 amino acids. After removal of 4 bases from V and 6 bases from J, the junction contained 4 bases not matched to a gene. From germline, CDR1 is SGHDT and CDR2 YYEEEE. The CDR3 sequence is CASSPGTGYEKLFF. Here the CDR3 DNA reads TGTGCCAGCAGCCCAGGGACAGGGTATGAAAAACTGTTTTTT.

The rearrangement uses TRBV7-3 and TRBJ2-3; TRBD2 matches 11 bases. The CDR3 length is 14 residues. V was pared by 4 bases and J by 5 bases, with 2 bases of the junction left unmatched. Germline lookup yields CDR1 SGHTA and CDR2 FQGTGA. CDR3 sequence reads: CASSSGLAGDTQYF. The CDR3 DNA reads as TGTGCCAGCAGCTCAGGACTAGCGGGAGATACGCAGTATTTT. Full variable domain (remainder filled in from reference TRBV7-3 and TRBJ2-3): GAGVSQTPSNKVTEKGKYVELRCDPISGHTALYWYRQSLGQGPEFLIYFQGTGAADDSGLPNDRFFAVRPEGSVSTLKIQRTERGDSAVYLCASSSGLAGDTQYFGPGTRLTVL.

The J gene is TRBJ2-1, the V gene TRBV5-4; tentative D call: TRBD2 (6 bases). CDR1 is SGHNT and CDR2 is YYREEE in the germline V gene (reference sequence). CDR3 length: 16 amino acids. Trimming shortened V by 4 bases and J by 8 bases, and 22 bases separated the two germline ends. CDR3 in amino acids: CASSMQGRASADEQFF. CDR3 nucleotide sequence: TGTGCCAGCAGCATGCAGGGTCGGGCTAGCGCGGATGAGCAGTTCTTC.

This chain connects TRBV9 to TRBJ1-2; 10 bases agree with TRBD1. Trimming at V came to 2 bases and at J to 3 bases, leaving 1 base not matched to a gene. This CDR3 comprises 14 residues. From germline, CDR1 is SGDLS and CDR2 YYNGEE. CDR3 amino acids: CASSVGTGDYGYTF. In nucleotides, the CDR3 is TGTGCCAGCAGCGTCGGGACAGGGGACTATGGCTACACCTTC. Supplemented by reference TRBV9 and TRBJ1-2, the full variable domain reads DSGVTQTPKHLITATGQRVTLRCSPRSGDLSVYWYQQSLDQGLQFLIQYYNGEERAKGNILERFSAQQFPDLHSELNLSSLELGDSALYFCASSVGTGDYGYTFGSGTRLTVV.

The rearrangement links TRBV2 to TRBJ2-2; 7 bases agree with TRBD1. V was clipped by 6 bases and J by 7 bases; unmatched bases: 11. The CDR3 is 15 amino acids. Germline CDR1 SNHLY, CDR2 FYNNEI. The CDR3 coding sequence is TGTGCCAGCAGAGGGGGCAGGGTGCTTATCGGGGAGCTGTTTTTT. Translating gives CASRGGRVLIGELFF.

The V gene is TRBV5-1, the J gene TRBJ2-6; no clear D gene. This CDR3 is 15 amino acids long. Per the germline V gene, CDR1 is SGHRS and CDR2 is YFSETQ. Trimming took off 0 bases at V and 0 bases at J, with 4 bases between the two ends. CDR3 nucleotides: TGCGCCAGCAGCTTGGATCTCTCTGGGGCCAACGTCCTGACTTTC. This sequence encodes CASSLDLSGANVLTF.

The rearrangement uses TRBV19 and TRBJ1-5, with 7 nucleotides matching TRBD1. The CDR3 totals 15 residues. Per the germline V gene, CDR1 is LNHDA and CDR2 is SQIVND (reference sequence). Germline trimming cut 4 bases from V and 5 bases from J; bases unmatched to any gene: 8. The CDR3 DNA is TGTGCCAGTAGTACCAGACAGGGACCGTATCAGCCCCAGCATTTT. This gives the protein CASSTRQGPYQPQHF.

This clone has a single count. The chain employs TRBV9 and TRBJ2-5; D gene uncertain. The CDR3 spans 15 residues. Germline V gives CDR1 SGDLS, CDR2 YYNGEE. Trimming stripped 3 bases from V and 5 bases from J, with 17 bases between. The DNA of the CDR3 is TGTGCCAGCAGCGCTAGGAGTGGAGAGGTGGAGACCCAGTACTTC. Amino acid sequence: CASSARSGEVETQYF.

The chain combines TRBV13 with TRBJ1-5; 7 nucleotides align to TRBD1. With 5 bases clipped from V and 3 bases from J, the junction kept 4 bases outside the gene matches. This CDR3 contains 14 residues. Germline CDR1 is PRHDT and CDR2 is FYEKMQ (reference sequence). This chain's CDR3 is CASSLGQLNQPQHF. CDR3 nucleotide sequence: TGTGCCAGCAGCCTGGGACAGCTCAATCAGCCCCAGCATTTT.

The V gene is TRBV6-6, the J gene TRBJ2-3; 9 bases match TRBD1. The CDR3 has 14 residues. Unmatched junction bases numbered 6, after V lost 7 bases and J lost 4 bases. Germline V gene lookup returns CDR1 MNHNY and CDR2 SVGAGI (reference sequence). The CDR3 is CASKWDRVADTQYF. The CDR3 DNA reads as TGTGCCAGCAAGTGGGACAGGGTAGCAGATACGCAGTATTTT.

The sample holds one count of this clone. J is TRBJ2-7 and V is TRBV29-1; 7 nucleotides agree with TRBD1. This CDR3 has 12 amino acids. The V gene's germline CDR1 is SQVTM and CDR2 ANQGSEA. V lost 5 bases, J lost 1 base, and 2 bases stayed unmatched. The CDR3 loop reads CSVKGQSYEQYF. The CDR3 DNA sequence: TGCAGCGTTAAGGGACAGTCCTACGAGCAGTACTTC.

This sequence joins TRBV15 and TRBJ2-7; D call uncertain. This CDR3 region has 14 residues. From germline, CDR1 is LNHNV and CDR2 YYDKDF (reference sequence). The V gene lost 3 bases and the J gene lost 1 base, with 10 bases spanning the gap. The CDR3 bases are TGTGCCACCAGCAGCAGGTTTCCTTCCTACGAGCAGTACTTC. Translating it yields CATSSRFPSYEQYF.